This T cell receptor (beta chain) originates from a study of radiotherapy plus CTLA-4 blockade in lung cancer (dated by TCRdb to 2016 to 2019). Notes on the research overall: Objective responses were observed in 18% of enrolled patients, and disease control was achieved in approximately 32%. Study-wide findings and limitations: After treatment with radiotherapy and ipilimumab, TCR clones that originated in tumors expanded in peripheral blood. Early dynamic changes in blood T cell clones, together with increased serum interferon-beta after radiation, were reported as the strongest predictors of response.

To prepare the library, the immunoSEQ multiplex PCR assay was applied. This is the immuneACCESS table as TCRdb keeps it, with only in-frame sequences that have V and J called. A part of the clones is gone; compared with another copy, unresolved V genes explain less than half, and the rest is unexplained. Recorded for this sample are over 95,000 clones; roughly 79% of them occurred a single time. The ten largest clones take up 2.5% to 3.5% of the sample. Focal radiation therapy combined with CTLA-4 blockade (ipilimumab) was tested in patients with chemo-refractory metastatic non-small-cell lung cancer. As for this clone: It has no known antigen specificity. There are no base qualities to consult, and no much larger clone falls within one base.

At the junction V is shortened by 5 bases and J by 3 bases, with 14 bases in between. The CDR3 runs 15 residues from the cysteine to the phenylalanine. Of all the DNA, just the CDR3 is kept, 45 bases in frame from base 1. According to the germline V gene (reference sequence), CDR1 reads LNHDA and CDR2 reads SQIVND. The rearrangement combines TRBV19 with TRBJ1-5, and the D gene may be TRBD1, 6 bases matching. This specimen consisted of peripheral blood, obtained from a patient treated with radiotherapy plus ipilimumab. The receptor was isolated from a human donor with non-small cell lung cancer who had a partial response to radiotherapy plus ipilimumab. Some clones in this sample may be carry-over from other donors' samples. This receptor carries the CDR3 CASSPRDRTNQPQHF. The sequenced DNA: TGTGCCAGTAGTCCCCGAGACAGGACCAATCAGCCCCAGCATTTT.